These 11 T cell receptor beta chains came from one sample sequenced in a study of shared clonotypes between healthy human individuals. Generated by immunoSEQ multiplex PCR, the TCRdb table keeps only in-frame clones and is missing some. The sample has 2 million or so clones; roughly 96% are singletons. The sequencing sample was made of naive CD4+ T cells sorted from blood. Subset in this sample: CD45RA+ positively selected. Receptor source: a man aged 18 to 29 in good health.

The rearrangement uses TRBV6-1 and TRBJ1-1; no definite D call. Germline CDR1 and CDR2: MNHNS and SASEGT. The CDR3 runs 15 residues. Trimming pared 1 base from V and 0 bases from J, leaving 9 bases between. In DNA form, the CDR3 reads TGTGCCAGCAGTGAAGTTGGAGGCGTGAACACTGAAGCTTTCTTT. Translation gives CASSEVGGVNTEAFF.

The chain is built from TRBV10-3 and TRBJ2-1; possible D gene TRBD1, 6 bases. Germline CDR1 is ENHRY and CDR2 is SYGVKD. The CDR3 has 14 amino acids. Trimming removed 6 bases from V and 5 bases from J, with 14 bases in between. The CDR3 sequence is CAISPQGSDNEQFF. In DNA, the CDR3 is TGTGCCATCAGCCCGCAGGGGTCGGACAATGAGCAGTTCTTC.

CDR3 sequence (DNA): TGTGCCATCAGTGAGTCGCGACTCCCGTACCAAGAGACCCAGTACTTC. Protein product: CAISESRLPYQETQYF. The chain carries TRBV10-3 and TRBJ2-5; no clear D. Trimming removed 0 bases from V and 0 bases from J, with 11 bases in between. CDR3 length: 16 amino acids. CDR1 and CDR2 from the germline V gene are ENHRY and SYGVKD.

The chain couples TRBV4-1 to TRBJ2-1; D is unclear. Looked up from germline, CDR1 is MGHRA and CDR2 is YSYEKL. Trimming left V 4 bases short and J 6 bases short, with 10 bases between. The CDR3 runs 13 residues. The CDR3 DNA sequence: TGCGCCAGCAGCCCCCTGCCGGGCAATGAGCAGTTCTTC. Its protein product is CASSPLPGNEQFF.

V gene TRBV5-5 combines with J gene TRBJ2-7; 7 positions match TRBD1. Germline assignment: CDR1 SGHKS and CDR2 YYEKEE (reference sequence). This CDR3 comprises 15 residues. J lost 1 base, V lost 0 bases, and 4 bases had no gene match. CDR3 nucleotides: TGTGCCAGCAGCTTGGCCAAGGGGGCTTCCTACGAGCAGTACTTC. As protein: CASSLAKGASYEQYF.

The CDR3 here is CASRAEQRNSPLHF. Here the CDR3 DNA reads TGTGCCAGCAGAGCAGAACAGAGAAATTCACCCCTCCACTTT. The chain is built from TRBV27 and TRBJ1-6; D remains ambiguous. V was clipped by 6 bases and J by 7 bases, with 13 bases between them. CDR3 size: 14 residues. Germline V gene sequence: CDR1 MNHEY, CDR2 SMNVEV (reference sequence).

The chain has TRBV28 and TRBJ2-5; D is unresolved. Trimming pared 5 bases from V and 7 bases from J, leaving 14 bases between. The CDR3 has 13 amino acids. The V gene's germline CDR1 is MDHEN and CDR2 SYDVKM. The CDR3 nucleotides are TGTGCCAGCAGTACCCGAGTAACGGTGACCCAGTACTTC. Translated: CASSTRVTVTQYF.

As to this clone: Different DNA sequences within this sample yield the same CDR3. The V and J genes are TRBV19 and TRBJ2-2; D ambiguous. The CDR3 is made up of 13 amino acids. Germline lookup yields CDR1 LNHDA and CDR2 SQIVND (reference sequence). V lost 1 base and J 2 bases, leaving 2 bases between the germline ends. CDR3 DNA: TGTGCCAGTAGTATAGGTAACACCGGGGAGCTGTTTTTT. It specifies CASSIGNTGELFF.

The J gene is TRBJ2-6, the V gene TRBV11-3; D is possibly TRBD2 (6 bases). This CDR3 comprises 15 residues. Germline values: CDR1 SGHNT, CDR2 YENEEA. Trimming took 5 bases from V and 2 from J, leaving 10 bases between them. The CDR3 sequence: CASSPRGAGANVLTF. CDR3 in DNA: TGTGCCAGCAGCCCCCGCGGGGCTGGGGCCAACGTCCTGACTTTC.

CDR3 residues: CAWGTGGTGYTF. CDR3 sequence (DNA): TGTGCCTGGGGGACAGGGGGTACTGGCTACACCTTC. V usage is TRBV30 and J usage is TRBJ1-2; 11 nucleotides agree with TRBD1. The CDR3 loop spans 12 amino acids. Unmatched junction bases numbered 3, after V lost 5 bases and J lost 7 bases. Germline loops: CDR1 GTSNPN, CDR2 SVGIG (reference sequence).

Here the CDR3 DNA reads TGTGCCTGGAGTGTACTGGGGGCGGCGGCTAATGAAAAACTGTTTTTT. This translates into CAWSVLGAAANEKLFF. The chain joins TRBV30 to TRBJ1-4, with D maybe TRBD1 (6 bases). V lost 0 bases and J lost 3, with 14 bases in between. CDR1 and CDR2 from the germline V gene are GTSNPN and SVGIG (reference sequence). CDR3 length equals 16 residues.